The clone carrying this TCR beta chain has only one observation. Data came from immunoSEQ multiplex PCR; TCRdb stores just in-frame clones and leaves some out. The data contain about 44,000 clones, roughly 95% of them singletons. These data originate in a study of T cell changes during pregnancy in multiple sclerosis. This CDR3 region has 16 residues. V shed 3 bases and J shed 0 bases, with 15 bases lying between them. Germline assignment: CDR1 SQVTM and CDR2 ANQGSEA. The V and J genes are TRBV29-1 and TRBJ1-3; the D is unclear. Sequenced here: peripheral blood, sampled in the second trimester of pregnancy. The origin of this receptor is a female donor with multiple sclerosis, enrolled in a pregnancy study. Written as DNA, the CDR3 is TGCAGCGTTGATGCCTTCGGAGGGAGCTCTGGAAACACCATATATTTT. This encodes CSVDAFGGSSGNTIYF. Full variable domain (remainder filled in from reference TRBV29-1 and TRBJ1-3): SAVISQKPSRDICQRGTSLTIQCQVDSQVTMMFWYRQQPGQSLTLIATANQGSEATYESGFVIDKFPISRPNLTFSTLTVSNMSPEDSSIYLCSVDAFGGSSGNTIYFGEGSWLTVV.